This T cell receptor beta chain comes out of a study of regulatory T cells in long-lasting Graves disease. Study-wide background: Persistent cases were those of Graves' disease that involved over 5 years of antithyroid drugs with positive TSH receptor antibodies.

Through Arm-PCR of CDR3 regions and iRepertoire HTBI primers, TCR beta libraries were built. One entry per CDR3 protein, called by TCRdb with MiXCR from the multiplex PCR reads. Counted here are 400,000 to 600,000 distinct CDR3 sequences, roughly 21% occurring once; the ten biggest clones make up roughly 7.7%. The CDR3 has 13 residues. The V and J ends lost 6 bases and 2 bases respectively, with 13 bases between them. CDR1 and CDR2 (germline): DFQATT, SNEGSKA (reference sequence). Study observations and caveats: Not thyroid tissue but only peripheral blood was studied.

Documented time point: persistent/refractory GD, antithyroid drugs over 5 years with positive TRAb. The TCR library used RNA extracted from PBMCs. Concerning this clonotype itself: Its antigen is currently unknown.

The J gene is TRBJ2-5, the V gene TRBV20-1, with D perhaps being TRBD1 or TRBD2 (6 bases each). The receptor comes from a female donor with Graves disease. The sample in question was peripheral blood mononuclear cells (PBMCs), obtained when the disease was refractory, from a patient treated with antithyroid drugs. The CDR3 sequence: CSASKGGQETQYF. The CDR3, as DNA: TGCAGTGCCTCCAAGGGGGGACAAGAGACCCAGTACTTC.